Listed below are T cell receptor beta chains from one sample, sequenced in a study of spatial heterogeneity in lung cancer. TCRdb ran MiXCR on the 5' RACE reads and lists one entry per CDR3 protein. This table holds around 4,000 distinct CDR3 sequences, over 20% found once. The specimen was normal lung tissue next to the tumor, collected at surgery. The receptors were sampled from a female donor with early-stage non-small cell lung cancer. Both conserved end residues are part of each CDR3. D genes are given only for firm matches. The size entry is marked missing in some rows and otherwise reads once, few, many or a size class.

TRBV12-3/TRBV12-4	many	.	TRBJ2-5	TGTGCCAGCACCCCTCAAGCACAGGAGACCCAGTACTTC	CASTPQAQETQYF
TRBV18	medium-sized	TRBD1	TRBJ2-3	TGTGCCAGCTCACCAGACAGGGCGACAGATACGCAGTATTTT	CASSPDRATDTQYF
TRBV7-2	many	.	TRBJ2-7	TGTGCCAGCAGCTCTAAGATGACTAGCTACGAGCAGTACTTC	CASSSKMTSYEQYF
TRBV29-1	medium-sized	TRBD2	TRBJ2-3	TGCAGCGTTGAGGTAGCGGGGGGGAATACGCAGTATTTT	CSVEVAGGNTQYF
TRBV29-1	many	TRBD2	TRBJ2-7	TGCAGCGCTATAGCGGGGGGAGCCTCCGAGCAGTACTTC	CSAIAGGASEQYF
TRBV18	.	TRBD1	TRBJ2-1	TGTGCCAGCTCACCCAGACAGGGACGCTCCTACAATGAGCAGTTCTTC	CASSPRQGRSYNEQFF
TRBV6-2/TRBV6-3	medium-sized	TRBD1	TRBJ2-7	TGTGCCAGCAGTGCCATACCCTCCGGGACAGGGTACCGCTACGAGCAGTACTTC	CASSAIPSGTGYRYEQYF
TRBV7-9	large	TRBD1	TRBJ1-2	TGTGCCAGCAGCTTCCCCCGAGGGACAGAGCCCCTTATCTTC	CASSFPRGTEPLIF
TRBV10-1	.	TRBD1	TRBJ1-5	TGCGCCCATGACAGGGGGAATCAGCCCCAGCATTTT	CAHDRGNQPQHF
TRBV12-3/TRBV12-4	medium-sized	TRBD1	TRBJ2-3	TGTGCCAGCAGCGCGGACAGGGAGAGTTGGACAGATACGCAGTATTTT	CASSADRESWTDTQYF
TRBV2	.	.	TRBJ2-4	TGTGCCAGCAGGCGCCCCGCTGTAGCCAAAAACATTCAGTACTTC	CASRRPAVAKNIQYF
TRBV18	.	.	TRBJ2-3	TGTGCCAGCTCACCGGGGGATACGCAGTATTTT	CASSPGDTQYF
TRBV7-9	many	TRBD2	TRBJ2-5	TGTGCCAGCAGCTTAGGGACGCTAGCGGGAGCTGAAGAGACCCAGTACTTC	CASSLGTLAGAEETQYF
TRBV6-5	medium-sized	.	TRBJ2-5	TGTGCCAGCAGCCTCCGTGGGGCTCGGACCCAGTACTTC	CASSLRGARTQYF
TRBV10-3	.	.	TRBJ2-1	TGTGCCATCAGGTCAGAAGGGAATGAGCAGTTCTTC	CAIRSEGNEQFF
TRBV29-1	medium-sized	.	TRBJ2-5	TGCAGCGTTGACTCCAGTTTGGGCCAGTACTTC	CSVDSSLGQYF
TRBV7-2	.	TRBD1	TRBJ2-1	TGTGCCAGCAGCTCATTGGGACAGGGAGGCAATGAGCAGTTCTTC	CASSSLGQGGNEQFF
TRBV7-9	medium-sized	.	TRBJ2-7	TGTGCCAGCAGCTTAAGAGAAAACTTTTACGAGCAGTACTTC	CASSLRENFYEQYF
TRBV4-3	.	TRBD1	TRBJ2-4	TGCGCCAGCAGCCAAGACTGGACAGGGCTAGCCAAAAACATTCAGTACTTC	CASSQDWTGLAKNIQYF
TRBV9	medium-sized	.	TRBJ1-2	TGTGCCAGCAGCGCTACTAACTATGGCTACACCTTC	CASSATNYGYTF
TRBV7-6	medium-sized	.	TRBJ2-1	TGTGCCAGCAGCTTGCAGGGGAGTGAGCAGTTCTTC	CASSLQGSEQFF
TRBV2	medium-sized	.	TRBJ1-5	TGTGCCAGCAGTGAATTTGGCTTGTCCAATCAGCCCCAGCATTTT	CASSEFGLSNQPQHF
TRBV7-2	medium-sized	.	TRBJ2-7	TGTGCCAGCGCAATAACGGCAGGCTCCTACGAGCAGTACTTC	CASAITAGSYEQYF
TRBV6-5	.	.	TRBJ2-7	TGTGCCAGCTCGATGGGAGACGGTTACGAGCAGTACTTC	CASSMGDGYEQYF
TRBV20-1	medium-sized	.	TRBJ1-5	TGCAGTGCTAGAACGGGGAGCCAGCCCCAGCATTTT	CSARTGSQPQHF
TRBV28	.	TRBD2	TRBJ2-3	TGTGCCAGCAGTCCGGCTGCGGGGGGCGCAGATACGCAGTATTTT	CASSPAAGGADTQYF
TRBV7-6	many	.	TRBJ1-1	TGTGCCAGCAGCGTTACAGGGCGCACTGAAGCTTTCTTT	CASSVTGRTEAFF
TRBV6-2/TRBV6-3	medium-sized	.	TRBJ2-2	TGTGCCAGCAGTTACGGGGGCGGGGAGCTGTTTTTT	CASSYGGGELFF
TRBV7-3	medium-sized	TRBD2	TRBJ2-3	TGTGCCAGCAGCCGGACTAGCGGGAAATCAGATACGCAGTATTTT	CASSRTSGKSDTQYF
TRBV5-4	medium-sized	.	TRBJ1-1	TGTGCCAGCACCTCGGGGACCTCGTCCACTGAAGCTTTCTTT	CASTSGTSSTEAFF
TRBV5-1	medium-sized	TRBD1	TRBJ2-5	TGCGCCAGCAGCGCTTGGGACAGTACGTACCAAGAGACCCAGTACTTC	CASSAWDSTYQETQYF
TRBV20-1	medium-sized	.	TRBJ2-3	TGCAGTGCCCTTAGTAGAGGGGGGGTTAACACAGATACGCAGTATTTT	CSALSRGGVNTDTQYF